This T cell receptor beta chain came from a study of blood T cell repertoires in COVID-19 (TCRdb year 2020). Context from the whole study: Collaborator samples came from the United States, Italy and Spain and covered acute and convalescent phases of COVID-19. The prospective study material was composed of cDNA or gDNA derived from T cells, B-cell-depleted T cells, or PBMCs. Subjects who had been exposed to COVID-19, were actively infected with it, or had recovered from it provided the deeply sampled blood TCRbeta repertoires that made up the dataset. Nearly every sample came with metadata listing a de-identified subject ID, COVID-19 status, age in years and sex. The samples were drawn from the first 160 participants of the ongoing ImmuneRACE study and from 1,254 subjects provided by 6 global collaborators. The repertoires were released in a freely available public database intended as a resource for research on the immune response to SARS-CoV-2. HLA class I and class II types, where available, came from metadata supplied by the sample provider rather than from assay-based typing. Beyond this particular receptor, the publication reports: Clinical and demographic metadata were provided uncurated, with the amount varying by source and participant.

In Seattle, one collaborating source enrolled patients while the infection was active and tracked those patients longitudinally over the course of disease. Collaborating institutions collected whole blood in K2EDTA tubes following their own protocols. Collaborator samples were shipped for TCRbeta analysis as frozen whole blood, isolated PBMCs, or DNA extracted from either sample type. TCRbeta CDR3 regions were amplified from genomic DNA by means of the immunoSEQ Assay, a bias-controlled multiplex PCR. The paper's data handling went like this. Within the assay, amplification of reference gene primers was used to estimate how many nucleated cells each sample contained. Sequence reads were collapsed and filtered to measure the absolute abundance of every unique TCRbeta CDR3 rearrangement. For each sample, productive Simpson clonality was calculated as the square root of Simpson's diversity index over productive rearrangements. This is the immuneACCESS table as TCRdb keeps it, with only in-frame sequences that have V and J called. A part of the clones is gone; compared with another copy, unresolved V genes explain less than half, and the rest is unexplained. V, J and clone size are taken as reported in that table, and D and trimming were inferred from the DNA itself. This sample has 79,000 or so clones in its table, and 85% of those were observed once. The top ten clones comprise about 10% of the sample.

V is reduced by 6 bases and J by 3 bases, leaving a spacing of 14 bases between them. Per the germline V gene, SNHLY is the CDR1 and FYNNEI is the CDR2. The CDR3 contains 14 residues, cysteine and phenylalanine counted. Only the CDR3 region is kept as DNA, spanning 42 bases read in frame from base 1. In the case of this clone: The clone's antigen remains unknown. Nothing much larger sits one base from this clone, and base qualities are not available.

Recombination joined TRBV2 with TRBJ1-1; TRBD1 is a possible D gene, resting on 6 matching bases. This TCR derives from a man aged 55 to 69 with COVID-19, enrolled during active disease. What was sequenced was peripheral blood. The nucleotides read TGTGCCAGCAGCGTTAACAGGGACGACACTGAAGCTTTCTTT. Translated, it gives CASSVNRDDTEAFF. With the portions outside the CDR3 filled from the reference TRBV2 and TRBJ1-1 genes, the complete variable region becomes EPEVTQTPSHQVTQMGQEVILRCVPISNHLYFYWYRQILGQKVEFLVSFYNNEISEKSEIFDDQFSVERPDGSNFTLKIRSTKLEDSAMYFCASSVNRDDTEAFFGQGTRLTVV.